This paragraph covers one T cell receptor beta chain sequence. TCRdb's table, derived via immunoSEQ multiplex PCR, lists solely in-frame clones and lacks some. The repertoire holds roughly 50,000 clones, with 75% to 95% as singletons. The record originates from a study of blood T cell repertoires in COVID-19. The V end lost 0 bases, the J end lost 8 bases, and 10 bases lay between the germline ends. The CDR3 runs 13 residues. Sequencing used peripheral blood. The clonotype comes from a woman aged 40 to 49 with active COVID-19. The V and J genes are TRBV12-3 or TRBV12-4 and TRBJ1-2; D gene uncertain. For the CDR3, the DNA is TGTGCCAGCAGTTTAGCGGCGTCGGGAGGCTACACCTTC. It codes for CASSLAASGGYTF.